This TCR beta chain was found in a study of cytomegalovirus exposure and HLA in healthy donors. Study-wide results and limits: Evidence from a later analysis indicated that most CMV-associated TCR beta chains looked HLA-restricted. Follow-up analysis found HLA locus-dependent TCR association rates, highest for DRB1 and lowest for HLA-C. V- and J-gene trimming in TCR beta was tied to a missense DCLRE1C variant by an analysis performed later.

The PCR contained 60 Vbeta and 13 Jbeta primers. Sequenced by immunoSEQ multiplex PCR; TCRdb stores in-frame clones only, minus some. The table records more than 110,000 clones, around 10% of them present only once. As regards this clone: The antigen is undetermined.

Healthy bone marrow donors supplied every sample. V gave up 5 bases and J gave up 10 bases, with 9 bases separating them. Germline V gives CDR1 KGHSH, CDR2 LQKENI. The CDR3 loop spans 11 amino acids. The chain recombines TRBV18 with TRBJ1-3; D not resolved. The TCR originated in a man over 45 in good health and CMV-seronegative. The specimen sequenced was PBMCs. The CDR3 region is CASSSSGTIYF. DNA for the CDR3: TGTGCCAGCTCATCTTCGGGAACCATATATTTT.